The 25 T cell receptor beta chains listed next were all sequenced from one sample in a study of OX40 agonist ivuxolimab in advanced cancers. Clones were sequenced by immunoSEQ multiplex PCR, and TCRdb holds only the in-frame ones, with some missing. This table has 65,000 to 95,000 clones, approximately 90% appearing once. Specimen: CD4+ or CD8+ T cells sorted from blood, collected in a trial of the OX40 agonist ivuxolimab. Receptors were obtained from an adult with an advanced solid tumor such as melanoma, head and neck, liver or kidney cancer.

This clone was detected a few times. This rearrangement joins TRBV7-3 to TRBJ2-2; the match to TRBD2 covers 10 bases. The CDR3 totals 16 residues. In germline, CDR1 is SGHTA, CDR2 FQGTGA. Trimming cost V 2 bases and J 6 bases; bases outside gene matches: 6. The CDR3 region is CASSLDPSGGAGELFF. DNA for the CDR3: TGTGCCAGCAGCTTAGATCCTAGCGGGGGAGCCGGGGAGCTGTTTTTT.

V gene TRBV5-1 combines with J gene TRBJ1-2; D gene ambiguous. Per the germline V gene, CDR1 is SGHRS and CDR2 is YFSETQ. The CDR3 contains 14 residues. Trimming took 4 bases from V and 2 from J, leaving 12 bases between them. In DNA form, the CDR3 reads TGCGCCAGCAGCCCTCAGGACTCCAACTATGGCTACACCTTC. This translates into CASSPQDSNYGYTF. The whole variable domain, filled in from reference TRBV5-1 and TRBJ1-2, reads KAGVTQTPRYLIKTRGQQVTLSCSPISGHRSVSWYQQTPGQGLQFLFEYFSETQRNKGNFPGRFSGRQFSNSRSEMNVSTLELGDSALYLCASSPQDSNYGYTFGSGTRLTVV.

The V call is TRBV7-9, the J call TRBJ1-4, with D unclear. Germline CDR1 reads SEHNR; CDR2 reads FQNEAQ (reference sequence). The CDR3 is 15 residues long. Deletions cut 2 bases from V and 7 bases from J, with 14 bases between. The DNA for the CDR3 is TGTGCCAGCAGCTTAAATACAGCCCTGACTGAAAAACTGTTTTTT. Translated, it gives CASSLNTALTEKLFF.

The chain couples TRBV11-1 to TRBJ1-1; 7 bases map to TRBD1. Trimming at V came to 3 bases and at J to 1 base, leaving 5 bases not matched to a gene. The CDR3 is made up of 15 amino acids. From germline, CDR1 is SGHAT and CDR2 FQDESV (reference sequence). CDR3 in amino acids: CASSFGGTANTEAFF. The CDR3 DNA sequence: TGTGCCAGCAGCTTCGGGGGGACAGCGAACACTGAAGCTTTCTTT.

This CDR3 reads CASSRGTGGIWETQYF. CDR3 nucleotides: TGTGCCAGCAGTCGGGGGACAGGGGGAATCTGGGAGACCCAGTACTTC. V and J are TRBV27 and TRBJ2-5; 11 nucleotides match TRBD1. The CDR3 runs to 16 residues. The germline V gene has CDR1 MNHEY and CDR2 SMNVEV (reference sequence). With V trimmed by 5 bases and J by 5 bases, 10 bases remained unmatched.

The chain joins TRBV4-2 to TRBJ2-2; D possibly corresponds to TRBD1 (5 bases). Germline lookup yields CDR1 LGHNA and CDR2 YNFKEQ. This CDR3 spans 18 amino acids. The germline V and J ends were trimmed by 0 bases and 7 bases, with 21 bases remaining between them. CDR3 in amino acids: CASSQDGTLVGLGGELFF. The CDR3 DNA is TGTGCCAGCAGCCAAGATGGTACCCTAGTGGGGCTCGGCGGGGAGCTGTTTTTT.

The chain employs TRBV19 and TRBJ1-4; D call uncertain. The CDR3 length is 16 residues. Trimming shortened V by 5 bases and J by 11 bases, and 24 bases separated the two germline ends. The germline V gene encodes CDR1 LNHDA and CDR2 SQIVND (reference sequence). CDR3 region: CASSSPEGRALTKLFF. The DNA of the CDR3 is TGTGCCAGTAGTTCCCCGGAGGGCCGGGCGTTGACGAAACTGTTTTTT.

The chain couples TRBV5-4 to TRBJ1-1, with 7 bases that match TRBD1. V was clipped by 4 bases and J by 10 bases; unmatched bases: 10. In germline, CDR1 is SGHNT, CDR2 YYREEE (reference sequence). CDR3 size: 13 residues. CDR3 coding DNA: TGTGCCAGCAGCCCTCGTCAGGGGGGGGCAGCTTTCTTT. This encodes CASSPRQGGAAFF.

The chain joins TRBV2 to TRBJ2-7; 8 bases align to TRBD2. From germline, CDR1 is SNHLY and CDR2 FYNNEI. The V segment lost 7 bases and the J segment 0 bases; nucleotides outside the gene matches: 11. The CDR3 contains 16 residues. The CDR3 here is CASNAIAGLHSYEQYF. As DNA, the CDR3 is TGTGCCAGCAATGCTATAGCGGGGTTACACTCCTACGAGCAGTACTTC. Looking up the rest from reference TRBV2 and TRBJ2-7 gives the full variable domain: EPEVTQTPSHQVTQMGQEVILRCVPISNHLYFYWYRQILGQKVEFLVSFYNNEISEKSEIFDDQFSVERPDGSNFTLKIRSTKLEDSAMYFCASNAIAGLHSYEQYFGPGTRLTVT.

The chain combines TRBV29-1 with TRBJ2-7; no definite D call. V was shortened by 5 bases and J by 0 bases, with 5 bases between the two germline ends. The CDR3 is 11 residues long. Germline CDR1 SQVTM, CDR2 ANQGSEA. The DNA for the CDR3 is TGCAGCGTTAGGTTCTCCTACGAGCAGTACTTC. It specifies CSVRFSYEQYF.

The chain combines TRBV12-5 with TRBJ2-3, with no clear D. Germline CDR1 LGHNT, CDR2 FRNRAP. The CDR3 runs to 14 residues. Trimming left V 5 bases short and J 4 bases short, with 13 bases between. In nucleotides, the CDR3 is TGTGCTAGTGGTCGTTCCCCGAATGCAGATACGCAGTATTTT. It is translated as CASGRSPNADTQYF.

The chain combines TRBV10-3 with TRBJ2-1, with a possible D match to TRBD1 (6 bases). With 2 bases removed from V and 7 bases from J, the gap between germline ends came to 15 bases. Germline V lookup: CDR1 ENHRY, CDR2 SYGVKD. The CDR3 is 15 residues long. CDR3 sequence (DNA): TGTGCCATCAGTGAGGTGACACGGCAGGGGAATGAGCAGTTCTTC. This codes for CAISEVTRQGNEQFF.

The chain joins TRBV7-2 to TRBJ1-6; no clear D gene. Looked up from germline, CDR1 is SGHTA and CDR2 is FQGNSA. The CDR3 length is 12 residues. CDR3 bases: TGTGCTTCTGGGTCCTATAATTCACCCCTCCACTTT. Translation: CASGSYNSPLHF.

With regard to this clone: An end of the junction differs from the germline gene, which may be a read error. The V call is TRBV7-2, the J call TRBJ2-7, with D maybe TRBD2 (6 bases). CDR3 length: 13 amino acids. CDR1 SGHTA and CDR2 FQGNSA come from the germline V gene. CDR3 nucleotide sequence: TGTGCCAGCAGCCCTACTAGCTCCGACGAGCAGTACTTC. Its translation: CASSPTSSDEQYF.

The rearrangement links TRBV6-1 to TRBJ2-2; D remains ambiguous. Germline V CDR1 and CDR2: MNHNS, SASEGT. V was cut by 10 bases and J by 7 bases, with 10 bases left in between. The CDR3 is 11 residues long. DNA for the CDR3: TGTGCCACCCATGGTGGCGGGGAGCTGTTTTTT. The encoded protein is CATHGGGELFF.

The chain uses TRBV6-5 and TRBJ2-7, with D unresolved. The germline V and J ends were trimmed by 5 bases and 2 bases, with 16 bases remaining between them. The CDR3 length is 15 residues. Germline V gene sequence: CDR1 MNHEY, CDR2 SVGAGI. CDR3 nucleotide sequence: TGTGCCAGCAGTCCCTCTTCTTTTGGGGCCTACGAGCAGTACTTC. It encodes CASSPSSFGAYEQYF.

The chain carries TRBV7-6 and TRBJ1-3; a weak D match, TRBD1 (5 bases). The CDR3 has 16 residues. The germline V gene encodes CDR1 SGHVS and CDR2 FNYEAQ. Trimming took off 6 bases at V and 0 bases at J, with 15 bases between the two ends. The CDR3 coding sequence is TGTGCCAGCAGTTCCGACAGACCGTTCTCTGGAAACACCATATATTTT. Translating it yields CASSSDRPFSGNTIYF.

The chain carries TRBV6-1 and TRBJ1-5; D unclear. V was clipped by 8 bases and J by 7 bases, with 9 bases between them. CDR1 is MNHNS, CDR2 SASEGT, per germline. CDR3 size: 11 residues. DNA for the CDR3: TGTGCCAGCGGCTGGGGACAGCCCCAGCATTTT. It codes for CASGWGQPQHF.

The chain recombines TRBV18 with TRBJ2-7; D gene unclear. V gave up 3 bases and J gave up 6 bases, with 9 bases separating them. CDR1 is KGHSH, CDR2 LQKENI, per germline. This CDR3 is 12 amino acids long. CDR3 nucleotides: TGTGCCAGCTCACCGGTACCCGGCGAGCAGTACTTC. Its protein is CASSPVPGEQYF. The entire variable domain, with the rest obtained from reference TRBV18 and TRBJ2-7, is as follows: NAGVMQNPRHLVRRRGQEARLRCSPMKGHSHVYWYRQLPEEGLKFMVYLQKENIIDESGMPKERFSAEFPKEGPSILRIQQVVRGDSAAYFCASSPVPGEQYFGPGTRLTVT.

The J gene is TRBJ2-3, the V gene TRBV5-1, with TRBD2 matching 8 bases. Losses at the gene ends were 0 bases for V and 2 bases for J; bases not matched to a gene: 2. The CDR3 contains 15 residues. Germline V gene lookup returns CDR1 SGHRS and CDR2 YFSETQ. The CDR3 DNA follows: TGCGCCAGCAGCTTGGATAGCGGGGCCACAGATACGCAGTATTTT. Its protein is CASSLDSGATDTQYF.

The chain is built from TRBV18 and TRBJ2-2; 9 bases are a match to TRBD1. Germline V gene lookup returns CDR1 KGHSH and CDR2 LQKENI. The CDR3 contains 16 residues. V lost 4 bases and J lost 1; bases outside the gene matches: 4. CDR3 in DNA: TGTGCCAGCTCACTACAGGGGGCTAAGAACACCGGGGAGCTGTTTTTT. Translating gives CASSLQGAKNTGELFF.

This clone appeared a few times. V and J are TRBV2 and TRBJ1-5, with 9 bases identical to TRBD1. This CDR3 has 15 amino acids. The germline CDR1 and CDR2 sequences are SNHLY and FYNNEI. Trimming at V came to 7 bases and at J to 3 bases, leaving 7 bases not matched to a gene. Written as DNA, the CDR3 is TGTGCCAGCATCGAGGGACAGGGTGTCAATCAGCCCCAGCATTTT. Protein product: CASIEGQGVNQPQHF. The variable domain in full, with the rest retrieved from reference TRBV2 and TRBJ1-5, is EPEVTQTPSHQVTQMGQEVILRCVPISNHLYFYWYRQILGQKVEFLVSFYNNEISEKSEIFDDQFSVERPDGSNFTLKIRSTKLEDSAMYFCASIEGQGVNQPQHFGDGTRLSIL.

This chain uses TRBV7-6 with TRBJ1-1; no firm D call. The CDR3 totals 14 residues. V was pared by 3 bases and J by 1 base, with 9 bases between. Looked up from germline, CDR1 is SGHVS and CDR2 is FNYEAQ. For the CDR3, the DNA is TGTGCCAGCAGCTTTGGTAACGGGAACACTGAAGCTTTCTTT. This encodes CASSFGNGNTEAFF.

The chain combines TRBV2 with TRBJ1-5; 7 bases fit TRBD1. J was trimmed by 2 bases and V by 0 bases; bases with no gene match: 7. The CDR3 runs to 17 residues. CDR1 and CDR2 (germline): SNHLY, FYNNEI. The DNA of the CDR3 is TGTGCCAGCAGTGAAGCGCCAGACAGGGAAGGCAATCAGCCCCAGCATTTT. It specifies CASSEAPDREGNQPQHF.

By sample fraction, this clone is medium-sized. The rearrangement uses TRBV2 and TRBJ1-1; possibly TRBD1 for D (5 bases). The CDR3 has 13 residues. Germline-derived CDR1 and CDR2 are SNHLY and FYNNEI. With 6 bases removed from V and 5 bases from J, the gap between germline ends came to 13 bases. CDR3 coding DNA: TGTGCCAGCAGATCGACAGTAAATACTGAAGCTTTCTTT. Its translation is CASRSTVNTEAFF.